This TCR beta chain was found in a study of tumor-infiltrating lymphocytes in primary liver carcinoma. Study background: Samples gave roughly 3.65 to 7.13 million productive TCRbeta reads, similar across tissue types. Study outcomes and limitations: Only around 7.5-24% of top clones occurred in all five tumor regions.

Researchers generated TCR beta cDNA from about 460 ng of total RNA, relying on a constant-region primer. Modified slightly, ARM-PCR produced TCR beta libraries over three nested multiplex PCR rounds. TCRdb reprocessed the multiplex PCR reads via MiXCR and lists one record per CDR3 protein. Of approximately 120,000 distinct CDR3 sequences in the sample, around 64% are singletons; the top ten hold 7.5% to 9%. To note about this clonotype: Its specificity is not known. Here the CDR3 omits its conserved ending phenylalanine or tryptophan, so a read error is the likely source.

Each 20-30 mg portion of unsorted bulk tissue served as the source for co-extraction of RNA and DNA. Surgical resection treated primary liver carcinoma in the patients. The TCR comes from an older woman with primary liver carcinoma and hepatitis B virus infection. The sequenced sample consisted of liver tumor tissue from sampling region 3. Sample subset: tumor region T3, left-lateral pole.

CDR3 sequence: CVSSPGSQETQYL. CDR3 in DNA: TGTGTCAGCAGTCCTGGGTCTCAAGAGACCCAGTACCTC. The J gene is TRBJ2-5, the V gene TRBV28, with unresolved D. The CDR3 sequence is 13 residues long. The germline V gene encodes CDR1 MDHEN and CDR2 SYDVKM.